A selection of T cell receptor beta chains follows, all from one sample in a study of cytomegalovirus exposure and HLA in healthy donors. Only in-frame clones appear in the TCRdb table, and some are missing; sequencing was by immunoSEQ multiplex PCR. The repertoire holds about 120,000 clones, with 8.5% to 9% as singletons. Sequencing was done on a sample of PBMCs. The receptors here all came from a woman in her thirties or forties in good health and CMV-seropositive. The CDR3 runs from the conserved cysteine through the conserved F or W. The D gene is left open where the match is weak. Not all rows give a size; the values are once, few, many and, for expanded clones, a class.

V gene,clone size,D gene,J gene,CDR3 DNA,CDR3 protein
TRBV6-1,.,TRBD1,TRBJ1-1,TGTGCCAGCAGCAGAACAGGGACAGCCGAATCTTTCTTT,CASSRTGTAESFF
TRBV2,few,.,TRBJ1-2,TGTGCCAGCCGACGGGAAAACAACTATGGCTACACCTTC,CASRRENNYGYTF
TRBV25-1,.,TRBD1,TRBJ2-7,TGTGCCAGCAGTGCACAGGGGGAACTTTCGTACGAGCAGTACTTC,CASSAQGELSYEQYF
TRBV11-2,.,.,TRBJ2-3,TGTGCCAGCAGCATACAGACGGTAGTCAGCACAGATACGCAGTATTTT,CASSIQTVVSTDTQYF
TRBV5-1,.,.,TRBJ1-2,TGCGCCAGCTATTCGACAGGAACCAACTATGGCTACACCTTC,CASYSTGTNYGYTF
TRBV5-1,few,TRBD1,TRBJ1-1,TGCGCCAGCAGCTTAACAGGGGGGAACACTGAAGCTTTCTTT,CASSLTGGNTEAFF
TRBV19,.,.,TRBJ2-2,TGTGCCAGTAGCTCAAGGGGGAGCGACACCGGGGAGCTGTTTTTT,CASSSRGSDTGELFF
TRBV10-3,.,TRBD1,TRBJ2-1,TGTGCCATCAGAATCCGGGACAGCTTATACGATGAGCAGTTCTTC,CAIRIRDSLYDEQFF
TRBV18,.,.,TRBJ1-4,TGTGCCAGCTCACCGAGCGCAGCTAATGAAAAACTGTTTTTT,CASSPSAANEKLFF
TRBV7-9,few,.,TRBJ1-2,TGTGCCAGCTCCACCCTCACGCGGGACGCCTATGGCTACACCTTC,CASSTLTRDAYGYTF
TRBV5-4,few,.,TRBJ2-1,TGTGCCAGCAGCTTGGCCTCTGCGAGGAATGAGCAGTTCTTC,CASSLASARNEQFF
TRBV10-2,few,.,TRBJ1-6,TGCGCCAGCAGTGAACAGGGCCACTCACCCCTCCACTTT,CASSEQGHSPLHF
TRBV6-5,few,.,TRBJ2-7,TGTGCCAGCAGTTACTCGCGGGGACGCTACGAGCAGTACTTC,CASSYSRGRYEQYF
TRBV19,.,.,TRBJ1-2,TGTGCCAGTCTTAAGGCAGGCATGGACTATGGCTACACCTTC,CASLKAGMDYGYTF
TRBV5-1,.,TRBD2,TRBJ2-1,TGCGCCAGCAGCTGGGGACTAGCCTCCTACAATGAGCAGTTCTTC,CASSWGLASYNEQFF
TRBV6-1,few,.,TRBJ1-2,TGTGCCAGCTGGAGGGGAGGCTATGGCTACACCTTC,CASWRGGYGYTF
TRBV7-2,few,TRBD1,TRBJ1-6,TGTGCCAGCAGCATTACAGGGGGAAGGCATTCACCCCTCCACTTT,CASSITGGRHSPLHF
TRBV5-6,few,TRBD1,TRBJ2-5,TGTGCCAGCAGCCAAGCGACAGGGGGCATAGAGACCCAGTACTTC,CASSQATGGIETQYF
TRBV12-2,.,.,TRBJ1-5,TGTGCAAGTCGGACGGGACAGCGTAATCAGCCCCAGCATTTT,CASRTGQRNQPQHF
TRBV30,few,.,TRBJ1-2,TGTGCCTGGAGTGTTGGGGCTGGCTACACCTTC,CAWSVGAGYTF
TRBV28,few,.,TRBJ1-1,TGTGCCTCCGGACAGACTATGAACACTGAAGCTTTCTTT,CASGQTMNTEAFF
TRBV19,.,TRBD2,TRBJ2-3,TGTGCCAGTAGTTCCCATACTAGCGGTAGCACAGATACGCAGTATTTT,CASSSHTSGSTDTQYF
TRBV6-1,few,.,TRBJ1-1,TGTGCCAGCAGTGAAGCCGGACTGTTCCCTGCTTTCTTT,CASSEAGLFPAFF
TRBV2,few,TRBD1,TRBJ2-2,TGTGCCAGCCGCCTCGGACAGGGCCGAACCGGGGAGCTGTTTTTT,CASRLGQGRTGELFF
TRBV2,.,.,TRBJ2-1,TGTGCCAGCAGTGAAGAGGAAGGGGGCAATGAGCAGTTCTTC,CASSEEEGGNEQFF
TRBV14,few,.,TRBJ2-5,TGTGCCAGCAGCCCCCTTTTGGGGAGTCAAGAGACCCAGTACTTC,CASSPLLGSQETQYF
TRBV7-3,few,.,TRBJ2-1,TGTGCCAGCAGCTCGGGACTTTACAATGAGCAGTTCTTC,CASSSGLYNEQFF
TRBV28,.,TRBD1,TRBJ2-1,TGTGCCAGCAGTTTAGGGACAGGGGGTCCCTACAATGAGCAGTTCTTC,CASSLGTGGPYNEQFF
TRBV7-8,.,.,TRBJ2-7,TGTGCCAGCAGCCTCAGAGGAGCCGGCTCCTACGAGCAGTACTTC,CASSLRGAGSYEQYF
TRBV7-8,few,.,TRBJ1-1,TGTGCCAGCAGCTGGTTGACAGGCATGAACACTGAAGCTTTCTTT,CASSWLTGMNTEAFF
TRBV18,.,TRBD1,TRBJ1-3,TGTGCCAGCTCACCAAGGGACAGCTCTGGAAACACCATATATTTT,CASSPRDSSGNTIYF
TRBV10-2,.,TRBD1,TRBJ1-5,TGCGCCAGCAGTGAGACGGGACAGGGGGCCCATCAGCCCCAGCATTTT,CASSETGQGAHQPQHF
TRBV6-5,few,TRBD1,TRBJ1-2,TGTGCCAGCCACAGGGGAGCGACTAACTATGGCTACACCTTC,CASHRGATNYGYTF
TRBV6-1,many,TRBD1,TRBJ1-5,TGTGCCAGCAGTGACGGGACAGAGAATCAGCCCCAGCATTTT,CASSDGTENQPQHF
TRBV6-1,few,TRBD1,TRBJ1-3,TGTGCCAGCAGAAGGGGACAGGAGGGAAACACCATATATTTT,CASRRGQEGNTIYF
TRBV7-9,few,TRBD1,TRBJ2-7,TGTGCCAGCAGCTTAGTGGAGCAGGGGGCCGAGCAGTACTTC,CASSLVEQGAEQYF
TRBV5-8,few,.,TRBJ1-2,TGTGCCAGCAGCCCGCGGGGTGAGGGGCGTTTAGGGCCGCCCCCTTATGGCTACACCTTC,CASSPRGEGRLGPPPYGYTF